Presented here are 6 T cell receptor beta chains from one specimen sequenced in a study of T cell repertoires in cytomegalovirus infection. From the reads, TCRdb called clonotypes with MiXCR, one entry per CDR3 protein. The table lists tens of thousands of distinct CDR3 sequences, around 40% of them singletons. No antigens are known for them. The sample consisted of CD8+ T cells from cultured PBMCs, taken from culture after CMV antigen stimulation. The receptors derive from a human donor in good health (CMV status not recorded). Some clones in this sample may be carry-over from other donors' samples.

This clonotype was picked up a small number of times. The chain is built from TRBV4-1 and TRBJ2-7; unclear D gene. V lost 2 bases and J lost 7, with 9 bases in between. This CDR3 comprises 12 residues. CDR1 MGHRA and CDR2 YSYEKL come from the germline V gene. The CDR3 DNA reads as TGCGCCAGCAGCCAACCTGACTGGGAGCAGTACTTC. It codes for CASSQPDWEQYF.

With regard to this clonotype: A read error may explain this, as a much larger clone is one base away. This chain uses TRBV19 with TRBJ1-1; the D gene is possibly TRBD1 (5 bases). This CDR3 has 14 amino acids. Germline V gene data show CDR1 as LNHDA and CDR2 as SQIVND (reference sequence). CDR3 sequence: CASTSGRGETEAVF. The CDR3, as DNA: TGTGCCAGTACCTCGGGGCGGGGTGAGACAGAAGCTGTCTTT.

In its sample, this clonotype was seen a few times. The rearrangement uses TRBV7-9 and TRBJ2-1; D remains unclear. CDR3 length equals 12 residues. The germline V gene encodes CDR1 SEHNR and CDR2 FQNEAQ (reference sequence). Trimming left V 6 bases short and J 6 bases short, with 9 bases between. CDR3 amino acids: CASSFSRNEQFF. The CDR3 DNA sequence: TGTGCCAGCAGTTTTTCTCGCAATGAGCAGTTCTTC.

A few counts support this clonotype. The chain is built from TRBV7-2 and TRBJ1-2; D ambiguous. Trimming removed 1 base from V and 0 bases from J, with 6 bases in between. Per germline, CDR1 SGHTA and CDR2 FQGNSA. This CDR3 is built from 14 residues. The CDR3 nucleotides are TGTGCCAGCAGCTTAGAGAGAGCTAACTATGGCTACACCTTC. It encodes CASSLERANYGYTF. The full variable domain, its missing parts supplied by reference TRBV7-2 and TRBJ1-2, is GAGVSQSPSNKVTEKGKDVELRCDPISGHTALYWYRQSLGQGLEFLIYFQGNSAPDKSGLPSDRFSAERTGGSVSTLTIQRTQQEDSAVYLCASSLERANYGYTFGSGTRLTVV.

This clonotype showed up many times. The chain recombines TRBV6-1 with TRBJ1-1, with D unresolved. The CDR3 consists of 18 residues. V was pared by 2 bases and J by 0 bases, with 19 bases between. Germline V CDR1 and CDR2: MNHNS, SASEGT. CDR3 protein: CASSESSLGRRVNTEAFF. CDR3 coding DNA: TGTGCCAGCAGTGAAAGTAGTCTGGGAAGACGGGTGAACACTGAAGCTTTCTTT.

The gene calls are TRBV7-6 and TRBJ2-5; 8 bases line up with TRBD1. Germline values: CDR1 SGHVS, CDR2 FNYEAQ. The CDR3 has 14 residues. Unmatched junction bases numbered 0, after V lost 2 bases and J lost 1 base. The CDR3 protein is CASSLQGAQETQYF. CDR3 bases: TGTGCCAGCAGCTTACAGGGGGCCCAAGAGACCCAGTACTTC. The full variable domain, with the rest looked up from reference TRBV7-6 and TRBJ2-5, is GAGVSQSPRYKVTKRGQDVALRCDPISGHVSLYWYRQALGQGPEFLTYFNYEAQQDKSGLPNDRFSAERPEGSISTLTIQRTEQRDSAMYRCASSLQGAQETQYFGPGTRLLVL.